This T cell receptor beta chain was identified in a study of cytomegalovirus exposure and HLA in healthy donors. Study context: The 120 validation repertoires and the roughly 670 first-cohort repertoires shared a platform, a later analysis reported.

As regards this clone: This sample includes further DNA sequences coding for the same CDR3.

Sequencing was performed with immunoSEQ multiplex PCR; in TCRdb, only in-frame clones are kept and a portion is missing. The table includes about 150,000 clones, approximately 82% detected once. V was clipped by 2 bases and J by 3 bases, with 7 bases between them. Per the germline V gene, CDR1 is KGHSH and CDR2 is LQKENI. The CDR3 contains 13 residues. The rearrangement joins TRBV18 to TRBJ1-2; TRBD1 might be the D (5 bases). The source material was PBMCs. This receptor was taken from a man in his thirties or forties in good health and CMV-seropositive. The CDR3 DNA sequence: TGTGCCAGCTCACCATCCAGGGACTATGGCTACACCTTC. Translated, it gives CASSPSRDYGYTF.